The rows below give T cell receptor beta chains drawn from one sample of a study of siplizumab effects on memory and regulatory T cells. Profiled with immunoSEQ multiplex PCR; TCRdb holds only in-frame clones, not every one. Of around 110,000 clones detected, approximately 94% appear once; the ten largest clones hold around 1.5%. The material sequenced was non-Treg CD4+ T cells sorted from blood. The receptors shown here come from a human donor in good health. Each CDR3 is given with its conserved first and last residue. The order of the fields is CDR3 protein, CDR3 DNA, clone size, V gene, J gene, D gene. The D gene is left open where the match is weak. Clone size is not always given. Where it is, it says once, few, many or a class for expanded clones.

cdr3_aa: CASRSLGGTYEQYF
cdr3_nt: TGTGCCAGCAGATCGTTGGGCGGTACCTACGAGCAGTACTTC
clone_size: -
v_call: TRBV13
j_call: TRBJ2-7
d_call: -

cdr3_aa: CASSTLGGGGNEQFF
cdr3_nt: TGTGCCAGTAGTACCCTGGGCGGAGGGGGCAATGAGCAGTTCTTC
clone_size: -
v_call: TRBV19
j_call: TRBJ2-1
d_call: -

cdr3_aa: CATSNGQGGTDTQYF
cdr3_nt: TGTGCCACCAGCAATGGGCAGGGAGGCACAGATACGCAGTATTTT
clone_size: -
v_call: TRBV15
j_call: TRBJ2-3
d_call: -

cdr3_aa: CASSPSGRDSYEQYF
cdr3_nt: TGTGCCAGCAGCCCTAGCGGGAGGGACTCCTACGAGCAGTACTTC
clone_size: -
v_call: TRBV6-5
j_call: TRBJ2-7
d_call: TRBD2

cdr3_aa: CASSLDREVELFF
cdr3_nt: TGTGCCAGCAGCTTAGACAGGGAGGTGGAGCTGTTTTTT
clone_size: -
v_call: TRBV7-9
j_call: TRBJ2-2
d_call: -

cdr3_aa: CASSLRDVAYNEQFF
cdr3_nt: TGTGCCAGCAGCTTACGGGATGTCGCCTACAATGAGCAGTTCTTC
clone_size: -
v_call: TRBV11-2
j_call: TRBJ2-1
d_call: -

cdr3_aa: CASSLGGRTEAFF
cdr3_nt: TGCGCCAGCAGTCTAGGGGGCCGGACTGAAGCTTTCTTT
clone_size: once
v_call: TRBV10-2
j_call: TRBJ1-1
d_call: TRBD1

cdr3_aa: CASSIGGLSSYEQYF
cdr3_nt: TGTGCCAGTAGTATTGGCGGGCTGAGCTCCTACGAGCAGTACTTC
clone_size: -
v_call: TRBV19
j_call: TRBJ2-7
d_call: -

cdr3_aa: CASSAVRQETQYF
cdr3_nt: TGTGCCAGCAGTGCAGTCAGGCAAGAGACCCAGTACTTC
clone_size: -
v_call: TRBV6-1
j_call: TRBJ2-5
d_call: -

cdr3_aa: CASSLMGTDTQYF
cdr3_nt: TGCGCCAGCAGCTTGATGGGGACAGATACGCAGTATTTT
clone_size: -
v_call: TRBV5-1
j_call: TRBJ2-3
d_call: -

cdr3_aa: CASSRQGRMETQYF
cdr3_nt: TGTGCCAGTAGTAGACAGGGGAGAATGGAGACCCAGTACTTC
clone_size: -
v_call: TRBV19
j_call: TRBJ2-5
d_call: TRBD1

cdr3_aa: CASSVLGGSYEQYF
cdr3_nt: TGTGCCAGCAGCGTTCTCGGGGGATCCTACGAGCAGTACTTC
clone_size: -
v_call: TRBV14
j_call: TRBJ2-7
d_call: -

cdr3_aa: CASSRTSGGANEQFF
cdr3_nt: TGTGCCAGCAGCCGGACTAGCGGGGGGGCCAATGAGCAGTTCTTC
clone_size: once
v_call: TRBV7-2
j_call: TRBJ2-1
d_call: TRBD2

cdr3_aa: CASSLPAGNTIYF
cdr3_nt: TGTGCCAGCAGTCTTCCCGCTGGAAACACCATATATTTT
clone_size: -
v_call: TRBV7-9
j_call: TRBJ1-3
d_call: -

cdr3_aa: CASKTEQETQYF
cdr3_nt: TGTGCCAGCAAGACAGAACAAGAGACCCAGTACTTC
clone_size: -
v_call: TRBV6-6
j_call: TRBJ2-5
d_call: -

cdr3_aa: CASSYVTGNTEAFF
cdr3_nt: TGTGCCAGCAGTTACGTGACAGGGAACACTGAAGCTTTCTTT
clone_size: -
v_call: TRBV6-6
j_call: TRBJ1-1
d_call: -

cdr3_aa: CASSLAGAENIQYF
cdr3_nt: TGCGCCAGCAGCTTGGCCGGAGCAGAAAACATTCAGTACTTC
clone_size: -
v_call: TRBV5-1
j_call: TRBJ2-4
d_call: -

cdr3_aa: CAISGSGIQETQYF
cdr3_nt: TGTGCCATCAGTGGTTCCGGGATCCAAGAGACCCAGTACTTC
clone_size: -
v_call: TRBV10-3
j_call: TRBJ2-5
d_call: -

cdr3_aa: CASSEGRRPEAFF
cdr3_nt: TGTGCCAGCAGTGAGGGCAGAAGACCTGAAGCTTTCTTT
clone_size: once
v_call: TRBV25-1
j_call: TRBJ1-1
d_call: -

cdr3_aa: CATSLSRGGTEAFF
cdr3_nt: TGTGCCACCAGCCTCTCGAGGGGTGGCACTGAAGCTTTCTTT
clone_size: -
v_call: TRBV15
j_call: TRBJ1-1
d_call: -

cdr3_aa: CASSVATGTETQYF
cdr3_nt: TGTGCCAGCAGCGTCGCGACAGGGACAGAGACCCAGTACTTC
clone_size: -
v_call: TRBV5-4
j_call: TRBJ2-5
d_call: TRBD1

cdr3_aa: CASSPSSQAIMTQHF
cdr3_nt: TGTGCCAGCAGCCCCAGCAGCCAGGCAATCATGACCCAGCATTTT
clone_size: -
v_call: TRBV7-9
j_call: TRBJ1-5
d_call: -

cdr3_aa: CASSQGRGGEDQPQHF
cdr3_nt: TGTGCCAGCAGCCAAGGTAGAGGGGGCGAAGATCAGCCCCAGCATTTT
clone_size: -
v_call: TRBV4-2
j_call: TRBJ1-5
d_call: TRBD1

cdr3_aa: CASSVGTTNEQFF
cdr3_nt: TGTGCCAGCAGCGTAGGTACTACCAATGAGCAGTTCTTC
clone_size: once
v_call: TRBV9
j_call: TRBJ2-1
d_call: -

cdr3_aa: CASSLWWTRGDQPQHF
cdr3_nt: TGTGCCAGCAGCTTGTGGTGGACGCGTGGGGATCAGCCCCAGCATTTT
clone_size: once
v_call: TRBV5-8
j_call: TRBJ1-5
d_call: -

cdr3_aa: CASSISPGSEKLFF
cdr3_nt: TGTGCCAGTAGTATTTCCCCAGGGTCTGAAAAACTGTTTTTT
clone_size: -
v_call: TRBV19
j_call: TRBJ1-4
d_call: -

cdr3_aa: CASSTGLASDTQYF
cdr3_nt: TGTGCCAGTAGTACCGGGCTAGCGTCAGATACGCAGTATTTT
clone_size: -
v_call: TRBV19
j_call: TRBJ2-3
d_call: -

cdr3_aa: CASSQEGTGGGDEKLFF
cdr3_nt: TGCGCCAGCAGCCAAGAAGGGACGGGGGGCGGTGATGAAAAACTGTTTTTT
clone_size: -
v_call: TRBV4-1
j_call: TRBJ1-4
d_call: -

cdr3_aa: CASSPATPGSSGNTIYF
cdr3_nt: TGCGCCAGCAGCCCGGCGACCCCCGGGAGCTCTGGAAACACCATATATTTT
clone_size: -
v_call: TRBV5-1
j_call: TRBJ1-3
d_call: -

cdr3_aa: CASIVGVQGSDTQYF
cdr3_nt: TGTGCCAGCATAGTGGGAGTACAGGGTTCGGATACGCAGTATTTT
clone_size: -
v_call: TRBV2
j_call: TRBJ2-3
d_call: -

cdr3_aa: CASSAGHRGTAYEQYF
cdr3_nt: TGTGCCAGCAGCGCAGGACACAGGGGGACTGCCTACGAGCAGTACTTC
clone_size: -
v_call: TRBV7-3
j_call: TRBJ2-7
d_call: TRBD1

cdr3_aa: CASSPGQNQETQYF
cdr3_nt: TGTGCCAGCTCACCGGGACAGAACCAAGAGACCCAGTACTTC
clone_size: -
v_call: TRBV18
j_call: TRBJ2-5
d_call: TRBD1

cdr3_aa: CASRYSSGGALEQYF
cdr3_nt: TGTGCCAGCAGATACTCTAGCGGGGGGGCCCTCGAGCAGTACTTC
clone_size: -
v_call: TRBV6-5
j_call: TRBJ2-7
d_call: TRBD2

cdr3_aa: CASSEVRGEGAKNIQYF
cdr3_nt: TGTGCCAGCAGTGAAGTCCGGGGGGAGGGAGCCAAAAACATTCAGTACTTC
clone_size: -
v_call: TRBV25-1
j_call: TRBJ2-4
d_call: TRBD2

cdr3_aa: CASSRDRGHNEQFF
cdr3_nt: TGTGCCAGCAGTCGGGACAGGGGCCACAATGAGCAGTTCTTC
clone_size: -
v_call: TRBV27
j_call: TRBJ2-1
d_call: TRBD1

cdr3_aa: CASSITAELYEQYF
cdr3_nt: TGTGCCAGCAGCATCACAGCGGAGCTCTACGAGCAGTACTTC
clone_size: once
v_call: TRBV5-5
j_call: TRBJ2-7
d_call: -

cdr3_aa: CASSPRDRGRSGNTIYF
cdr3_nt: TGTGCCAGCAGCCCACGGGACAGGGGCCGGTCTGGAAACACCATATATTTT
clone_size: -
v_call: TRBV9
j_call: TRBJ1-3
d_call: TRBD1

cdr3_aa: CASRGGEGGYTF
cdr3_nt: TGTGCCAGCAGGGGAGGTGAAGGTGGCTACACCTTC
clone_size: -
v_call: TRBV6-6
j_call: TRBJ1-2
d_call: -

cdr3_aa: CASSLRQLIAKNIQYF
cdr3_nt: TGTGCCAGCAGCTTGCGGCAGCTCATAGCCAAAAACATTCAGTACTTC
clone_size: once
v_call: TRBV5-6
j_call: TRBJ2-4
d_call: -

cdr3_aa: CATSRERGYGYTF
cdr3_nt: TGTGCCACCAGCAGAGAACGGGGCTATGGCTACACCTTC
clone_size: -
v_call: TRBV15
j_call: TRBJ1-2
d_call: -

cdr3_aa: CASSSRLAFANEQFF
cdr3_nt: TGTGCCAGCAGTTCCCGACTGGCCTTCGCCAATGAGCAGTTCTTC
clone_size: -
v_call: TRBV27
j_call: TRBJ2-1
d_call: -

cdr3_aa: CASSDSTDTQYF
cdr3_nt: TGCGCCAGCAGCGATAGCACAGATACGCAGTATTTT
clone_size: -
v_call: TRBV5-1
j_call: TRBJ2-3
d_call: -

cdr3_aa: CATLSNRVGREQYF
cdr3_nt: TGTGCCACCCTTTCGAATCGGGTGGGGAGAGAGCAGTACTTC
clone_size: -
v_call: TRBV27
j_call: TRBJ2-7
d_call: -

cdr3_aa: CAWSGLEETQYF
cdr3_nt: TGTGCCTGGAGCGGACTAGAAGAGACCCAGTACTTC
clone_size: -
v_call: TRBV30
j_call: TRBJ2-5
d_call: TRBD2